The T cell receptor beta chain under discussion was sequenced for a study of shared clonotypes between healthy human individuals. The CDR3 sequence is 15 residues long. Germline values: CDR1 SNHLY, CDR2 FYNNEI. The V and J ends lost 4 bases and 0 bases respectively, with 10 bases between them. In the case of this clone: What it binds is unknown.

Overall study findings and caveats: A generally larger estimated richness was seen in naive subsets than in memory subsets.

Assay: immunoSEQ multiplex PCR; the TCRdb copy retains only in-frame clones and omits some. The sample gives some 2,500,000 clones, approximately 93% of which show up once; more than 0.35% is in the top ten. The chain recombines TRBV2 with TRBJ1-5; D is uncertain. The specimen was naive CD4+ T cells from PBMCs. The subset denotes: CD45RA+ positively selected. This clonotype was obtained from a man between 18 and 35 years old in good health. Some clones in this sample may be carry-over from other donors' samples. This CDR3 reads CASSAGWNSNQPQHF. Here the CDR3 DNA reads TGTGCCAGCAGTGCGGGTTGGAATAGCAATCAGCCCCAGCATTTT.